Below, 3 T cell receptor beta chains from the same sample are listed, as sequenced in a study of shared clonotypes between healthy human individuals. CD45RO-negative, CCR7-positively selected cells formed the naive CD8 fraction, excluding terminally differentiated effector memory CD45RA+ cells. Some clones are missing from TCRdb's copy, which holds only in-frame ones; the method was immunoSEQ multiplex PCR. Of under 2,000,000 clones in the sample, roughly 94% are singletons; the top ten hold roughly 1%. The sample comprised naive CD8+ T cells sorted from blood. The receptors shown here come from a man between 18 and 29 years old in good health.

CDR3 in DNA: TGTGCCATCAGTGAGTCCCAGGGGCATCTTTACAATGAGCAGTTCTTC. Protein: CAISESQGHLYNEQFF. V usage is TRBV10-3 and J usage is TRBJ2-1, with D perhaps matching TRBD1 (6 bases). The CDR3 contains 16 residues. Trimming took off 0 bases at V and 4 bases at J, with 13 bases between the two ends. In germline, CDR1 is ENHRY, CDR2 SYGVKD.

The V gene is TRBV28, the J gene TRBJ2-1; D uncertain. Trimming cost V 2 bases and J 7 bases, with 9 bases left between them. The CDR3 spans 13 residues. Germline V gene sequence: CDR1 MDHEN, CDR2 SYDVKM. CDR3 loop: CASSLVVGNEQFF. In DNA, the CDR3 is TGTGCCAGCAGTTTAGTAGTAGGTAATGAGCAGTTCTTC.

This sequence joins TRBV5-4 and TRBJ1-1; a possible D gene is TRBD1 (6 bases). This CDR3 comprises 14 residues. With 2 bases removed from V and 4 bases from J, the gap between germline ends came to 12 bases. Per germline, CDR1 SGHNT and CDR2 YYREEE (reference sequence). CDR3 sequence (DNA): TGTGCCAGCAGCTTTACAGGGCTGATCACTGAAGCTTTCTTT. This codes for CASSFTGLITEAFF. Drawing the rest from reference TRBV5-4 and TRBJ1-1, the complete variable domain is ETGVTQSPTHLIKTRGQQVTLRCSSQSGHNTVSWYQQALGQGPQFIFQYYREEENGRGNFPPRFSGLQFPNYSSELNVNALELDDSALYLCASSFTGLITEAFFGQGTRLTVV.